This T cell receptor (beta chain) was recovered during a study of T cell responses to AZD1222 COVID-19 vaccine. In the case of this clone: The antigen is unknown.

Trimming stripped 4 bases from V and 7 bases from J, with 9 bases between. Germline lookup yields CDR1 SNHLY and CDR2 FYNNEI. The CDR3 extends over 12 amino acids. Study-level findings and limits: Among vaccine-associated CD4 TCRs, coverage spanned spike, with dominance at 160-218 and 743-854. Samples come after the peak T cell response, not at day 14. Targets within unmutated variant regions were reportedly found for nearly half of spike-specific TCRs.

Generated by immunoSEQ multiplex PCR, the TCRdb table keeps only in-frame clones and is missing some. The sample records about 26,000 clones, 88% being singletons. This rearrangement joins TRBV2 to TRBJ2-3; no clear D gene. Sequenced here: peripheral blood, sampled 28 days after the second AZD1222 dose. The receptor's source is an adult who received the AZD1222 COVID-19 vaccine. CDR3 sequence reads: CASSAGTHTQYF. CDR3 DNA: TGTGCCAGCAGTGCGGGTACTCATACGCAGTATTTT.